These 11 T cell receptor beta chains share one sample of origin, sequenced in a study of cytomegalovirus exposure and HLA in healthy donors. The primer mix had 60 Vbeta and 13 Jbeta primers. Assay used: immunoSEQ multiplex PCR; TCRdb lists only in-frame clones, some missing. The sample lists fewer than 250,000 clones, 79% occurring once. Material: PBMCs. The source is a woman younger than 30 in good health and CMV-seronegative.

The rearrangement uses TRBV28 and TRBJ1-5, with D maybe TRBD1 (6 bases). There are 16 residues in the CDR3. The germline V gene encodes CDR1 MDHEN and CDR2 SYDVKM. Trimming pared 4 bases from V and 5 bases from J, leaving 18 bases between. In DNA form, the CDR3 reads TGTGCCAGCAGTTCTGCATCCGGGACACGGGATCAGCCCCAGCATTTT. It yields the protein CASSSASGTRDQPQHF.

The rearrangement joins TRBV28 to TRBJ1-2; 8 bases fit TRBD1. From germline, CDR1 is MDHEN and CDR2 SYDVKM. The ends lost 2 bases at V and 3 bases at J; junction bases unmatched: 8. The CDR3 contains 16 residues. CDR3 in amino acids: CASSLRPDRDDYGYTF. The DNA of the CDR3 is TGTGCCAGCAGTTTAAGGCCGGACAGGGATGACTATGGCTACACCTTC.

V and J are TRBV9 and TRBJ2-1; weak D call: TRBD2 (6 bases). CDR1 SGDLS and CDR2 YYNGEE come from the germline V gene. The length of the CDR3 is 14 residues. Trimming took off 2 bases at V and 9 bases at J, with 15 bases between the two ends. Here the CDR3 reads CASSVGGRVSEQFF. In DNA form, the CDR3 reads TGTGCCAGCAGCGTTGGAGGGAGAGTAAGTGAGCAGTTCTTC.

This clone was observed a handful of times. This sequence joins TRBV7-3 and TRBJ1-1; D ambiguous. Trimming pared 0 bases from V and 5 bases from J, leaving 7 bases between. Germline-derived CDR1 and CDR2 are SGHTA and FQGTGA. The CDR3 contains 13 residues. CDR3 sequence reads: CASSLTPRTEAFF. The CDR3 nucleotides are TGTGCCAGCAGCTTAACACCGAGGACTGAAGCTTTCTTT.

The V and J genes are TRBV10-3 and TRBJ1-1, with 7 bases fitting TRBD1. The V and J ends lost 3 bases and 11 bases, in that order; junction bases with no gene match: 9. The V gene's germline CDR1 is ENHRY and CDR2 SYGVKD. The CDR3 is 13 amino acids. CDR3 protein: CAISEGQAPLAFF. CDR3 coding DNA: TGTGCCATCAGTGAAGGACAGGCCCCGTTGGCTTTCTTT.

This chain uses TRBV4-2 with TRBJ1-6; TRBD1 matches at 8 bases. This CDR3 comprises 15 residues. The germline V gene has CDR1 LGHNA and CDR2 YNFKEQ. With V trimmed by 1 base and J by 6 bases, 2 bases remained unmatched. CDR3: CASSQAGTGNSPLHF. The CDR3 nucleotides are TGTGCCAGCAGCCAAGCCGGGACAGGTAATTCACCCCTCCACTTT.

CDR3 DNA: TGTGCCAGCAGCCTTAGCGGGAGGGCCTACGAGCAGTACTTC. Its protein is CASSLSGRAYEQYF. The chain joins TRBV6-5 to TRBJ2-7; 11 bases line up with TRBD2. The V and J ends lost 6 bases and 2 bases, in that order; junction bases with no gene match: 3. CDR3 length: 14 residues. CDR1 is MNHEY and CDR2 is SVGAGI in the germline V gene.

About this clone: Other DNA sequences in this sample translate to the same CDR3. The chain is built from TRBV27 and TRBJ2-1; tentative D call: TRBD2 (5 bases). This CDR3 has 15 amino acids. V was trimmed by 6 bases and J by 0 bases, leaving 12 bases between them. Germline lookup yields CDR1 MNHEY and CDR2 SMNVEV (reference sequence). Here the CDR3 DNA reads TGTGCCAGCAGCCTGGACTCGGGCTCCTACAATGAGCAGTTCTTC. Residues: CASSLDSGSYNEQFF.

J is TRBJ1-6 and V is TRBV4-1, with D uncertain. The CDR3 runs to 15 residues. The germline V gene encodes CDR1 MGHRA and CDR2 YSYEKL. V was shortened by 1 base and J by 6 bases, with 10 bases between the two germline ends. CDR3 amino acids: CASSQVSTSNSPLHF. For the CDR3, the DNA is TGCGCCAGCAGCCAAGTATCCACAAGTAATTCACCCCTCCACTTT.

The chain carries TRBV15 and TRBJ2-5, with a possible D match to TRBD1 (6 bases). The CDR3 consists of 14 residues. Germline V gene sequence: CDR1 LNHNV, CDR2 YYDKDF (reference sequence). The V end was cut by 1 base, the J end by 5 bases, with 11 bases between. DNA for the CDR3: TGTGCCACCAGCAGAGGGCAGGGGAGCGAGACCCAGTACTTC. Translating gives CATSRGQGSETQYF.

The V and J genes are TRBV18 and TRBJ1-2; no reliable D call. This CDR3 contains 15 residues. V dropped 2 bases and J dropped 6 bases, with 16 bases sitting between them. The germline V gene has CDR1 KGHSH and CDR2 LQKENI. Here the CDR3 DNA reads TGTGCCAGCTCACCAAAGCCGGTTCCGTCGGATGGCTACACCTTC. It encodes CASSPKPVPSDGYTF.